This TCR beta chain was retrieved from a study of identical twins. CDR3 size: 13 residues. Trimming at V came to 4 bases and at J to 3 bases, leaving 1 base not matched to a gene. From germline, CDR1 is SNHLY and CDR2 FYNNEI. Findings and limits, study-wide: Models predicted too little out-of-frame TCR alpha sharing in monozygotic twins.

Using its own MiXCR run on the 5' RACE reads, TCRdb lists one record per CDR3 protein. The table includes approximately 220,000 distinct CDR3 sequences, more than 6.5% detected once. As regards this clonotype: What it binds is not known.

This same sample was also part of a study on yellow fever vaccine responses in identical twins.

The V gene is TRBV2, the J gene TRBJ2-3, with TRBD2 matching over 7 bases. Material: memory (CD45RO+) T cells sorted from blood. The TCR originated in a woman between 18 and 29 years old in good health. The CDR3 loop is CASSVRGTDTQYF. DNA of the CDR3: TGTGCCAGCAGTGTGCGGGGGACAGATACGCAGTATTTT.